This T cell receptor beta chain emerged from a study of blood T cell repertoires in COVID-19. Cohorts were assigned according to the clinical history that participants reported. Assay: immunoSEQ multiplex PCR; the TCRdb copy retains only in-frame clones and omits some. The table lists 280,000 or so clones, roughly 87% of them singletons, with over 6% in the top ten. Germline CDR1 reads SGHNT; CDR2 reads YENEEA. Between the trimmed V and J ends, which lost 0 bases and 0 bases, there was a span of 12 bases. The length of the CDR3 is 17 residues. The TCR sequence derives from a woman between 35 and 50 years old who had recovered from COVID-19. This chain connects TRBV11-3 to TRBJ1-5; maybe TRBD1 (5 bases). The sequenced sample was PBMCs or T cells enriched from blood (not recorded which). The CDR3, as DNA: TGTGCCAGCAGCTTAGACGGCAAGGGGAATAGCAATCAGCCCCAGCATTTT. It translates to CASSLDGKGNSNQPQHF.